The clone carrying this T cell receptor beta chain was counted a few times. Its target is not known. This entry belongs to a study of T cells in Graves' hyperthyroidism and ophthalmopathy. General study points: Expanded thyroid clonotypes (above 0.001) were mostly also found in blood.

The CDR3 extends over 15 amino acids. In germline, CDR1 is SGHRS, CDR2 YFSETQ. Trimming removed 1 base at V and 0 bases at J, with 5 bases between. It was RNA transcripts that yielded the amplified TCR beta CDR3 regions. In the first-round RT-PCR of the TCR CDR3, the HTBI primer set was used. TCRdb redid the calling of the multiplex PCR reads with MiXCR, one entry per CDR3 protein. The sample consists of a few hundred thousand distinct CDR3 sequences, about 16% of them appearing once. Sequenced: blood. The chain links TRBV5-1 to TRBJ1-6; D is unclear. The TCR sequence derives from a woman under 40 with Graves' ophthalmopathy. CDR3 nucleotide sequence: TGCGCCAGCAGCTTGCCCAGCTCCTATAATTCACCCCTCCACTTT. Amino acids: CASSLPSSYNSPLHF.